These 2 T cell receptor beta chains originate from one sample sequenced in a study of blood T cell repertoires in COVID-19. TCRdb's table, derived via immunoSEQ multiplex PCR, lists solely in-frame clones and lacks some. The repertoire holds roughly 100,000 clones, with 71% as singletons. Sequencing was performed on peripheral blood. These receptors came from a human donor with acute or convalescent COVID-19. The donor label of this sample is uncertain.

The rearrangement uses TRBV7-9 and TRBJ2-1; TRBD1 matches 11 bases. There are 14 residues in the CDR3. Germline loops: CDR1 SEHNR, CDR2 FQNEAQ (reference sequence). After removal of 5 bases from V and 9 bases from J, the junction contained 6 bases not matched to a gene. For the CDR3, the DNA is TGTGCCAGCAGCGACGGGACAGGGGGAAGTGAGCAGTTCTTC. Translating it yields CASSDGTGGSEQFF.

V is TRBV19 and J is TRBJ2-2; unclear D gene. Trimming removed 7 bases at V and 6 bases at J, with 12 bases between. CDR3 length: 13 amino acids. The germline V gene encodes CDR1 LNHDA and CDR2 SQIVND (reference sequence). The chain's CDR3 is CASTLGLSGELFF. CDR3 sequence (DNA): TGTGCCAGTACTCTCGGTCTGTCCGGGGAGCTGTTTTTT.